The entry below describes one T cell receptor (beta chain). Its target is unknown. The sample belongs to a study of OX40 agonist ivuxolimab in advanced cancers. Study-level background: Dose-escalation patients suffered from hepatocellular carcinoma, melanoma, renal cell or head and neck cancer. Regarding the study as a whole: The expanded peripheral T cells' antigen specificity was not determined. CD8+ T cells averaged more expanded clones than CD4+.

Baseline was the first blood sampling point, followed by cycle 4 day 1 and cycle 7 day 1. Assay: immunoSEQ multiplex PCR; the TCRdb copy retains only in-frame clones and omits some. The sample has about 88,000 clones; more than 80% are singletons. Germline V gene lookup returns CDR1 MNHEY and CDR2 SMNVEV (reference sequence). The CDR3 totals 15 residues. V was clipped by 6 bases and J by 5 bases; unmatched bases: 11. Sequenced here: CD4+ or CD8+ T cells sorted from blood, sampled in a trial of the OX40 agonist ivuxolimab. The sequence came from an adult with an advanced solid tumor such as melanoma, head and neck, liver or kidney cancer. The J gene is TRBJ1-1, the V gene TRBV27; 8 bases are shared with TRBD1. The CDR3 nucleotides are TGTGCCAGCAGCCCTTTCAGGGGGCAGTGGACTGAAGCTTTCTTT. The encoded protein is CASSPFRGQWTEAFF.